This T cell receptor beta chain was recorded in a study of T-cell memory formation after mild COVID-19. The study, taken as a whole, reports: Proof of SARS-CoV-2 specificity was absent for the second-wave clones that crested on day 37. Some SARS-CoV-2-responding clones were already detected in memory before infection.

One entry per CDR3 protein, called by TCRdb with MiXCR from the 5' RACE reads. The sample lists fewer than 450,000 distinct CDR3 sequences, 20% to 25% occurring once. Per the germline V gene, CDR1 is SGHDT and CDR2 is YYEEEE. This CDR3 comprises 15 residues. V lost 1 base and J 0 bases, leaving 10 bases between the germline ends. About this clonotype itself: Antigen: not known.

Input material: PBMCs or a T cell subset sorted from them (not recorded which). The chain uses TRBV5-6 and TRBJ1-1, with D possibly being TRBD1 (6 bases). The source of this sequence is an adult woman who had mild COVID-19 (a few samples of this study predate the infection). Cell type and time point are not known. The DNA of the CDR3 is TGTGCCAGCAGCTTGCTGGGGGCAGTGAACACTGAAGCTTTCTTT. This encodes CASSLLGAVNTEAFF.